The T cell receptor beta chain under discussion was sequenced for a study of memory CD4+ T cells and cytomegalovirus serostatus. Generated by immunoSEQ multiplex PCR, the TCRdb table keeps only in-frame clones and is missing some. The sample consists of about 100,000 clones, under 90% of them appearing once. In regard to this clone: Its antigen is undetermined.

Study-wide results and limits: The CMV-associated TCR signature appears largely within the CD4+ memory repertoire. A US-trained random forest predicted CMV serostatus with median AUC around 0.9.

CDR3 length: 16 amino acids. Losses at the gene ends were 2 bases for V and 8 bases for J; bases not matched to a gene: 9. The germline CDR1 and CDR2 sequences are WSHSY and SAAADI. Single viable CD3+CD4+CD8-CD45RO+ cells were sorted as the memory CD4+ T cells. The genes are TRBV10-2 and TRBJ1-4; 9 bases match TRBD1. Material: memory CD4+ T cells from blood. This clonotype was sampled from an adult in good health and CMV-seropositive. The CDR3 sequence: CASSEPSGTGKEKLFF. CDR3 in DNA: TGCGCCAGCAGTGAGCCGTCCGGGACAGGGAAAGAAAAACTGTTTTTT.